A single T cell receptor (beta chain) is shown here with its context. Its antigen is currently unknown. The CDR3 has 15 residues. V was pared by 2 bases and J by 3 bases, with 11 bases between. The germline V gene encodes CDR1 ENHRY and CDR2 SYGVKD. Profiling relied on immunoSEQ multiplex PCR, and the TCRdb table lists in-frame clones only, not all of them. The sample lists roughly 90,000 clones, roughly nine tenths occurring once. This specimen comes from a study of T cell responses to AZD1222 COVID-19 vaccine. General study results and limits: Mostly white British, mostly female donors; authors suggested clonal diversity may be underestimated. Among vaccine-associated CD4 TCRs, coverage spanned spike, with dominance at 160-218 and 743-854.

Source: peripheral blood, taken 28 days after the second AZD1222 dose. The receptor comes from an adult who received the AZD1222 COVID-19 vaccine. The V gene is TRBV10-3, the J gene TRBJ1-5; D may be TRBD1 (5 bases). For the CDR3, the DNA is TGTGCCATCAGTGAGGGGGCCATTTCCAATCAGCCCCAGCATTTT. Translated, it gives CAISEGAISNQPQHF.